This entry lists 27 T cell receptor beta chains sequenced from one sample in a study of T cell changes during pregnancy in multiple sclerosis. The method was immunoSEQ multiplex PCR; TCRdb's version includes in-frame clones alone and lacks a portion of them. The sample lists approximately 100,000 clones; 92% were seen once. Here the sequenced sample was peripheral blood, taken after pregnancy. These receptors were collected from a female donor in good health, enrolled as a control in a pregnancy study.

The chain is built from TRBV7-9 and TRBJ2-5; D ambiguous. CDR1 SEHNR and CDR2 FQNEAQ come from the germline V gene (reference sequence). Trimming removed 5 bases at V and 1 base at J, with 14 bases between. The CDR3 consists of 15 residues. CDR3 region: CASSPEDEPQETQYF. CDR3 DNA sequence: TGTGCCAGCAGCCCAGAGGATGAACCCCAAGAGACCCAGTACTTC.

V is TRBV30 and J is TRBJ2-1; D unclear. Trimming took 5 bases from V and 2 from J, leaving 4 bases between them. The CDR3 is 11 residues long. Per germline, CDR1 GTSNPN and CDR2 SVGIG (reference sequence). The CDR3 spells CAWDTYNEQFF. CDR3 DNA: TGTGCCTGGGACACCTACAATGAGCAGTTCTTC.

In its sample, this clone was seen a few times. This chain joins TRBV12-5 and TRBJ1-1, with 7 positions matching TRBD1. This CDR3 comprises 17 residues. The germline V gene has CDR1 LGHNT and CDR2 FRNRAP. Trimming removed 2 bases from V and 7 bases from J; junction bases left unmatched: 16. The CDR3 loop is CASGLTPHFPDRFEAFF. The DNA of the CDR3 is TGTGCTAGTGGTTTGACTCCTCATTTTCCGGACAGGTTTGAAGCTTTCTTT.

This chain connects TRBV6-5 to TRBJ1-3; 10 bases are shared with TRBD1. The CDR3 is made up of 15 amino acids. The germline gives CDR1 MNHEY, CDR2 SVGAGI. J lost 2 bases, V lost 7 bases, and 5 bases had no gene match. The CDR3 here is CASMVGQGAGNTIYF. CDR3 sequence (DNA): TGTGCCAGCATGGTCGGACAGGGGGCTGGAAACACCATATATTTT.

The rearrangement joins TRBV28 to TRBJ2-4; 9 bases line up with TRBD2. From germline, CDR1 is MDHEN and CDR2 SYDVKM. The CDR3 sequence is 11 residues long. For the CDR3, the DNA is TGTGCTAGCGGGAGTGGAAACATTCAGTACTTC. Residues: CASGSGNIQYF.

In nucleotides, the CDR3 is TGCGCCAGCAGTCGCGATTGGGACAGACTAAATTCACCCCTCCACTTT. It specifies CASSRDWDRLNSPLHF. The J gene is TRBJ1-6, the V gene TRBV5-1, with 7 bases that match TRBD1. Losses at the gene ends were 5 bases for V and 7 bases for J; bases not matched to a gene: 12. There are 16 residues in the CDR3. CDR1 SGHRS and CDR2 YFSETQ come from the germline V gene. The full variable domain, completed using reference TRBV5-1 and TRBJ1-6, is KAGVTQTPRYLIKTRGQQVTLSCSPISGHRSVSWYQQTPGQGLQFLFEYFSETQRNKGNFPGRFSGRQFSNSRSEMNVSTLELGDSALYLCASSRDWDRLNSPLHFGNGTRLTVT.

This clone was detected once. In DNA form, the CDR3 reads TGTGCCAGCAGCCCCGCACGGGGAGGGAACACTGAAGCTTTCTTT. Amino acid sequence: CASSPARGGNTEAFF. This chain connects TRBV6-5 to TRBJ1-1; D not resolved. The CDR3 runs 15 residues. Trimming left V 6 bases short and J 1 base short, with 15 bases between. Germline loops: CDR1 MNHEY, CDR2 SVGAGI.

The gene calls are TRBV7-9 and TRBJ2-2; 14 bases agree with TRBD2. V trimming: 5 bases; J trimming: 6 bases; junction bases outside the gene matches: 8. CDR3 length: 17 amino acids. Looked up from germline, CDR1 is SEHNR and CDR2 is FQNEAQ (reference sequence). CDR3 bases: TGTGCCAGCAGCGGAGTCAGACTAGCGGGAGGGGCCGGGGAGCTGTTTTTT. It translates to CASSGVRLAGGAGELFF.

The rearrangement uses TRBV19 and TRBJ2-7, with 11 bases identical to TRBD2. From germline, CDR1 is LNHDA and CDR2 SQIVND (reference sequence). This CDR3 has 16 amino acids. V was clipped by 5 bases and J by 2 bases; unmatched bases: 8. This CDR3 reads CASSALGLAAPYEQYF. The DNA for the CDR3 is TGTGCCAGTAGTGCCCTGGGACTAGCGGCACCCTACGAGCAGTACTTC. Full variable domain (outside the CDR3, taken from reference TRBV19 and TRBJ2-7): DGGITQSPKYLFRKEGQNVTLSCEQNLNHDAMYWYRQDPGQGLRLIYYSQIVNDFQKGDIAEGYSVSREKKESFPLTVTSAQKNPTAFYLCASSALGLAAPYEQYFGPGTRLTVT.

The CDR3 here is CASSQTTGVKNIQYF. CDR3 DNA sequence: TGTGCCAGCAGCCAAACAACAGGGGTCAAAAACATTCAGTACTTC. The chain couples TRBV14 to TRBJ2-4; TRBD1 agrees at 7 bases. CDR1 and CDR2 (germline): SGHDN, FVKESK. Germline trimming cut 2 bases from V and 3 bases from J; bases unmatched to any gene: 4. The CDR3 spans 15 residues.

J is TRBJ2-2 and V is TRBV5-4, with a tentative D call TRBD2 (5 bases). Trimming shortened V by 4 bases and J by 4 bases, and 20 bases separated the two germline ends. The germline gives CDR1 SGHNT, CDR2 YYREEE (reference sequence). The CDR3 runs 17 residues. This CDR3 reads CASSLASLTTVTGELFF. The CDR3 bases are TGTGCCAGCAGCCTAGCTTCCCTCACGACTGTCACCGGGGAGCTGTTTTTT.

Only one count was recorded for this clone. The CDR3 sequence: CASSPTGGPYGYTF. As DNA, the CDR3 is TGTGCCAGCAGCCCGACGGGAGGGCCCTATGGCTACACCTTC. V and J are TRBV4-2 and TRBJ1-2; D gene uncertain. The V gene's germline CDR1 is LGHNA and CDR2 YNFKEQ. The CDR3 length is 14 residues. Trimming removed 4 bases at V and 4 bases at J, with 13 bases between.

This clone was observed once. J is TRBJ2-6 and V is TRBV19, with D tentatively TRBD1 (6 bases). The germline gives CDR1 LNHDA, CDR2 SQIVND (reference sequence). The CDR3 contains 19 residues. V was clipped by 7 bases and J by 2 bases, with 24 bases between them. The DNA of the CDR3 is TGTGCCAGTACTCACAGGGCGGTGCCTCTCGACGCTGGGGCCAACGTCCTGACTTTC. It is translated as CASTHRAVPLDAGANVLTF.

The chain is built from TRBV27 and TRBJ1-3, with 8 bases identical to TRBD1. J was trimmed by 8 bases and V by 9 bases; bases with no gene match: 15. CDR3 length: 15 residues. CDR1 and CDR2 from the germline V gene are MNHEY and SMNVEV (reference sequence). CDR3 residues: CASSSRTGLVDTIYF. The CDR3 DNA is TGTGCCAGTTCCTCCAGGACAGGGTTGGTAGACACCATATATTTT.

The V call is TRBV19, the J call TRBJ2-7; 8 nucleotides agree with TRBD2. CDR3 length: 14 amino acids. Germline V gene sequence: CDR1 LNHDA, CDR2 SQIVND (reference sequence). Trimming cost V 5 bases and J 2 bases; bases outside gene matches: 5. This chain's CDR3 is CASSSFSGTYEQYF. The CDR3, as DNA: TGTGCCAGTAGTTCCTTTAGCGGGACCTACGAGCAGTACTTC.

The genes are TRBV5-1 and TRBJ2-7; 11 bases are a match to TRBD2. Germline V gene data show CDR1 as SGHRS and CDR2 as YFSETQ. Losses at the gene ends were 0 bases for V and 5 bases for J; bases not matched to a gene: 1. The CDR3 is 14 amino acids. CDR3 amino acids: CASSLAGLADEQYF. CDR3 DNA sequence: TGCGCCAGCAGCTTGGCGGGACTAGCGGACGAGCAGTACTTC.

The J gene is TRBJ1-4, the V gene TRBV30; D remains unclear. CDR1 is GTSNPN and CDR2 is SVGIG in the germline V gene (reference sequence). The V end was cut by 2 bases, the J end by 5 bases, with 12 bases between. The CDR3 is made up of 14 amino acids. CDR3 in amino acids: CAWSLLGRNEKLFF. The CDR3 DNA reads TGTGCCTGGAGTCTACTGGGCCGGAATGAAAAACTGTTTTTT.

The chain uses TRBV18 and TRBJ2-1; possibly TRBD1 for D (6 bases). CDR3 length: 16 residues. V lost 3 bases, J lost 0 bases, and 12 bases lay in between. Germline CDR1 reads KGHSH; CDR2 reads LQKENI. CDR3 sequence reads: CASSPGQLNSYNEQFF. The DNA for the CDR3 is TGTGCCAGCTCACCTGGACAGTTGAACTCCTACAATGAGCAGTTCTTC.

This chain uses TRBV7-2 with TRBJ2-7, with a tentative D call TRBD1 (5 bases). The CDR3 consists of 14 residues. Germline loops: CDR1 SGHTA, CDR2 FQGNSA. The V gene lost 2 bases and the J gene lost 4 bases, with 12 bases spanning the gap. For the CDR3, the DNA is TGTGCCAGCAGCTTAACGCGACAGTTATACGAGCAGTACTTC. Protein product: CASSLTRQLYEQYF.

This chain connects TRBV6-6 to TRBJ1-4, with 11 bases identical to TRBD1. Germline lookup yields CDR1 MNHNY and CDR2 SVGAGI (reference sequence). The junction had 4 bases not matched to a gene; V was cut back by 5 bases and J by 2 bases. The CDR3 runs to 16 residues. CDR3 sequence: CASSGGQGGTNEKLFF. CDR3 coding DNA: TGTGCCAGCAGTGGGGGACAGGGGGGGACTAATGAAAAACTGTTTTTT.

The rearrangement uses TRBV19 and TRBJ2-3, with a tentative D call TRBD1 (5 bases). CDR3 length: 17 amino acids. Germline CDR1 reads LNHDA; CDR2 reads SQIVND (reference sequence). The V gene lost 2 bases and the J gene lost 2 bases, with 17 bases spanning the gap. CDR3 amino acids: CASSIPRQSSSTDTQYF. For the CDR3, the DNA is TGTGCCAGTAGTATACCCCGACAGTCCAGCTCCACAGATACGCAGTATTTT.

This rearrangement joins TRBV2 to TRBJ2-7; 7 bases line up with TRBD2. V was clipped by 8 bases and J by 2 bases; unmatched bases: 6. Germline assignment: CDR1 SNHLY and CDR2 FYNNEI. The CDR3 runs to 13 residues. CDR3 residues: CASCCSGTYEQYF. The CDR3 DNA follows: TGTGCCAGCTGTTGCAGCGGGACCTACGAGCAGTACTTC.

This sequence joins TRBV27 and TRBJ2-3, with 7 bases lining up with TRBD2. The CDR3 spans 14 residues. Germline V gene lookup returns CDR1 MNHEY and CDR2 SMNVEV (reference sequence). Trimming cost V 7 bases and J 2 bases; bases outside gene matches: 6. The CDR3 DNA follows: TGTGCCAGCAATGAGGCGGGGGTCACAGATACGCAGTATTTT. Protein product: CASNEAGVTDTQYF.

This sequence joins TRBV5-1 and TRBJ2-7; TRBD2 matches at 7 bases. Germline V gene sequence: CDR1 SGHRS, CDR2 YFSETQ. This CDR3 contains 15 residues. V shed 2 bases, J shed 0 bases, and the junction held 5 bases outside the gene matches. The CDR3 DNA reads as TGCGCCAGCAGCTTCCTAGCGGTTAGCTCCTACGAGCAGTACTTC. Its protein product is CASSFLAVSSYEQYF.

This clone was picked up a small number of times. The gene calls are TRBV19 and TRBJ2-7; 9 nucleotides align to TRBD2. CDR1 is LNHDA, CDR2 SQIVND, per germline (reference sequence). V shed 6 bases, J shed 4 bases, and the junction held 10 bases outside the gene matches. This CDR3 region has 15 residues. CDR3 coding DNA: TGTGCCAGTAGCCGCTCAGCGGGAGGCCGGTACGAGCAGTACTTC. This gives the protein CASSRSAGGRYEQYF.

The chain is built from TRBV4-1 and TRBJ2-5; 9 positions match TRBD1. Per germline, CDR1 MGHRA and CDR2 YSYEKL. Trimming cost V 2 bases and J 4 bases; bases outside gene matches: 5. The CDR3 is made up of 15 amino acids. The CDR3 bases are TGCGCCAGCAGCCAAACCGGGACAGGGTCAGAGACCCAGTACTTC. This gives the protein CASSQTGTGSETQYF.

This chain's CDR3 is CASSEAPWGLAAISTDTQYF. As DNA, the CDR3 is TGTGCCAGCAGTGAAGCTCCGTGGGGACTAGCGGCGATTAGCACAGATACGCAGTATTTT. J is TRBJ2-3 and V is TRBV6-1; 11 bases are shared with TRBD2. The germline gives CDR1 MNHNS, CDR2 SASEGT. There are 20 residues in the CDR3. V trimming: 0 bases; J trimming: 0 bases; junction bases outside the gene matches: 11.